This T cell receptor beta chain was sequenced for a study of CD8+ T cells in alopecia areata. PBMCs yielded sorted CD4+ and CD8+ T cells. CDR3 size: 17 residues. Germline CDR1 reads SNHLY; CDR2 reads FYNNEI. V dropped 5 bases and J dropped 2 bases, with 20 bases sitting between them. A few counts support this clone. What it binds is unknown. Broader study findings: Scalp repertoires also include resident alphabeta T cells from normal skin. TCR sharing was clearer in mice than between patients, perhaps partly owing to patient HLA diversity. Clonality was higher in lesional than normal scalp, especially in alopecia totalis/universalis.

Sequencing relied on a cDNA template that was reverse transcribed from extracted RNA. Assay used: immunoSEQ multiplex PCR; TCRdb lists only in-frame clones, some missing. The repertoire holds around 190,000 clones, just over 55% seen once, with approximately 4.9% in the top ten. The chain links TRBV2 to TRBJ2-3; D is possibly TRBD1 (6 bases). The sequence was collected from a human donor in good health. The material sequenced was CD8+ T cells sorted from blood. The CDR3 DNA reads TGTGCCAGCAGTAAAGAAACTCGGGACACCCACACAGATACGCAGTATTTT. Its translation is CASSKETRDTHTDTQYF.